The 9 T cell receptor beta chains in this list originate from one sample, sequenced in a study of OX40 agonist ivuxolimab in advanced cancers. Profiling relied on immunoSEQ multiplex PCR, and the TCRdb table lists in-frame clones only, not all of them. This sample has about 73,000 clones, with more than 85% found just once. Material: CD4+ or CD8+ T cells sorted from blood, obtained in a trial of the OX40 agonist ivuxolimab. All receptors come from an adult with an advanced solid tumor such as melanoma, head and neck, liver or kidney cancer.

The CDR3 region has the DNA TGTGCCAGCAGTTTGGAAAGGGCTGGAAACACCATATATTTT. Protein product: CASSLERAGNTIYF. The chain has TRBV28 and TRBJ1-3; D not resolved. This CDR3 region has 14 residues. Germline-derived CDR1 and CDR2 are MDHEN and SYDVKM. The V end was cut by 3 bases, the J end by 2 bases, with 8 bases between.

CDR3 coding DNA: TGTGCCAGCAGTTCTGGACAGGGTCGCTATGGCTACACCTTC. Translating it yields CASSSGQGRYGYTF. The rearrangement links TRBV28 to TRBJ1-2; TRBD1 aligns across 8 bases. V shed 4 bases and J 4 bases; nucleotides not matched to a gene: 5. This CDR3 contains 14 residues. Germline V gives CDR1 MDHEN, CDR2 SYDVKM.

V is TRBV6-6 and J is TRBJ2-6; TRBD1 aligns across 8 bases. J lost 4 bases, V lost 5 bases, and 7 bases had no gene match. The CDR3 has 16 amino acids. In germline, CDR1 is MNHNY, CDR2 SVGAGI (reference sequence). The CDR3 spells CASSPGQGPGANVLTF. The CDR3 DNA reads as TGTGCCAGCAGTCCAGGACAGGGCCCCGGGGCCAACGTCCTGACTTTC.

V and J are TRBV7-8 and TRBJ1-1, with D unclear. V lost 6 bases to trimming and J lost 10 bases, with 18 bases between them. The CDR3 has 13 amino acids. Germline V gene data show CDR1 as SGHVS and CDR2 as FQNEAQ. CDR3 sequence reads: CASSLPGVGGAFF. The CDR3 DNA sequence: TGTGCCAGCAGTTTACCAGGAGTAGGAGGAGCTTTCTTT.

The chain carries TRBV4-3 and TRBJ2-7; TRBD1 matches at 8 bases. The CDR3 loop spans 17 amino acids. Losses at the gene ends were 4 bases for V and 1 base for J; bases not matched to a gene: 12. Per germline, CDR1 LGHNA and CDR2 YSLEER. CDR3 in amino acids: CASSPGPATGVSYEQYF. The DNA of the CDR3 is TGCGCCAGCAGCCCTGGGCCGGCGACAGGGGTTTCCTACGAGCAGTACTTC.

The genes are TRBV6-6 and TRBJ2-1, with D possibly being TRBD2 (5 bases). V was cut by 1 base and J by 0 bases, with 10 bases left in between. Germline V gene sequence: CDR1 MNHNY, CDR2 SVGAGI (reference sequence). The CDR3 length is 16 residues. CDR3 sequence (DNA): TGTGCCAGCAGTTACTTTCTAGACTACTCCTACAATGAGCAGTTCTTC. Translated, it gives CASSYFLDYSYNEQFF.

The chain couples TRBV5-1 to TRBJ1-2; D unclear. The CDR3 is 14 residues long. Trimming cost V 0 bases and J 3 bases, with 9 bases left between them. CDR1 and CDR2 (germline): SGHRS, YFSETQ. In nucleotides, the CDR3 is TGCGCCAGCAGCTTGGCGGGTCGGGACTATGGCTACACCTTC. It translates to CASSLAGRDYGYTF.

V usage is TRBV19 and J usage is TRBJ1-3; TRBD1 agrees at 7 bases. The CDR3 is 17 residues long. V lost 8 bases, J lost 4 bases, and 17 bases stayed unmatched. Germline V CDR1 and CDR2: LNHDA, SQIVND (reference sequence). The CDR3 protein is CASRPGRGLTEGNTIYF. The CDR3 nucleotides read TGTGCCAGTCGGCCGGGGAGGGGGCTTACAGAAGGAAACACCATATATTTT.

The count of this clone is one. The rearrangement joins TRBV29-1 to TRBJ1-1; possible D gene TRBD1, 6 bases. This CDR3 is built from 15 residues. V lost 8 bases, J lost 1 base, and 20 bases lay in between. CDR1 SQVTM and CDR2 ANQGSEA come from the germline V gene. CDR3 sequence: CSSSSPLTGNTEAFF. The CDR3 DNA is TGCAGCTCATCCTCACCCCTGACAGGGAACACTGAAGCTTTCTTT.